The sequence of this T cell receptor (beta chain) was determined in a study of a mutant IDH1 vaccine in newly diagnosed glioma. Study-wide context: Eight vaccine doses were administered to patients at weeks 1, 3, 5, 7, 11, 15, 19 and 23. Prior therapy was radiotherapy, temozolomide, or both; most received both. First vaccine doses came 4-6 weeks after radiotherapy alone, or with temozolomide cycles.

Regarding time point: week 11, during vaccination. The investigators gave 300 ug of mutant IDH1 20-mer peptide in each vaccine dose, together with topical imiquimod. CDR1 SGHVS and CDR2 FNYEAQ come from the germline V gene. With V trimmed by 1 base and J by 7 bases, 11 bases remained unmatched. This CDR3 is 16 amino acids long. TCRdb's table, derived via immunoSEQ multiplex PCR, lists solely in-frame clones and lacks some. The sample includes more than 55,000 clones, roughly 80% of them seen just once. Concerning this clone itself: Its antigen is not identified. This specimen includes other DNA sequences encoding the same CDR3.

This material consisted of PBMCs, taken from a glioma patient whose treatment included an IDH1 peptide vaccine. The TCR was taken from a man aged 30 to 39 with glioma. This chain joins TRBV7-6 and TRBJ2-7; 9 bases line up with TRBD2. CDR3 in DNA: TGTGCCAGCAGCTTAGGGGGCGGGAGGGCCCTCGAGGAGCAGTACTTC. Protein product: CASSLGGGRALEEQYF.